The next 16 T cell receptor beta chains were all read from a single sample in a study of blood T cells in healthy people across ages. Next came a second PCR, run for 7 to 11 cycles, which used a sample-barcoded 5' primer along with a J-beta primer mix. In TCRdb, the 5' RACE reads were re-called with MiXCR into one record per CDR3 protein. The sample has about 1.8 million distinct CDR3 sequences; just under 50% are singletons. The sample consisted of blood. These receptors originate from a woman in her thirties or forties in good health.

The sample holds a few counts of this clonotype. V and J are TRBV18 and TRBJ2-5; tentative D call: TRBD1 (6 bases). With 3 bases removed from V and 0 bases from J, the gap between germline ends came to 11 bases. The CDR3 length is 15 residues. The germline CDR1 and CDR2 sequences are KGHSH and LQKENI. CDR3 nucleotides: TGTGCCAGCTCACCCCAACAGGGCTACCAAGAGACCCAGTACTTC. As protein: CASSPQQGYQETQYF.

This clonotype turned up a few times. The chain links TRBV12-3 or TRBV12-4 to TRBJ1-6; the match to TRBD1 covers 10 bases. V trimming: 5 bases; J trimming: 3 bases; junction bases outside the gene matches: 10. The CDR3 loop spans 18 amino acids. The CDR3 loop reads CASSAGTGDLIYNSPLHF. In DNA form, the CDR3 reads TGTGCCAGCAGTGCGGGGACAGGGGACCTTATCTATAATTCACCCCTCCACTTT.

The gene calls are TRBV4-3 and TRBJ2-1, with 7 bases matching TRBD2. Germline trimming cut 0 bases from V and 3 bases from J; bases unmatched to any gene: 8. Germline V lookup: CDR1 LGHNA, CDR2 YSLEER. CDR3 length equals 17 residues. The CDR3 bases are TGCGCCAGCAGCCAAGAGCCTCAGGGCGGGAGCTACAATGAGCAGTTCTTC. It encodes CASSQEPQGGSYNEQFF.

This chain links TRBV2 with TRBJ2-7, with D perhaps matching TRBD1 or TRBD2 (5 bases each). The CDR3 spans 14 residues. Trimming cost V 7 bases and J 5 bases, with 18 bases left between them. Germline V lookup: CDR1 SNHLY, CDR2 FYNNEI. The CDR3 region is CASKDDSVSDEQYF. CDR3 nucleotides: TGTGCCAGCAAGGACGACAGTGTTAGCGACGAGCAGTACTTC.

For this clonotype: Mismatch with germline at one junction end may stem from a read error. The rearrangement links TRBV28 to TRBJ1-5, with a tentative D call TRBD1 (6 bases). The CDR3 spans 15 residues. Germline-derived CDR1 and CDR2 are MDHEN and SYDVKM. The CDR3 sequence is CASSPGQYSDQPQHF. CDR3 DNA: TGTGCCAGCAGCCCGGGACAATATAGCGATCAGCCCCAGCATTTT. Full variable domain (missing parts from reference TRBV28 and TRBJ1-5): DVKVTQSSRYLVKRTGEKVFLECVQDMDHENMFWYRQDPGLGLRLIYFSYDVKMKEKGDIPEGYSVSREKKERFSLILESASTNQTSMYLCASSPGQYSDQPQHFGDGTRLSIL.

This clonotype was found a few times. The V gene is TRBV20-1, the J gene TRBJ1-2; TRBD1 might be the D (5 bases). CDR1 and CDR2 from the germline V gene are DFQATT and SNEGSKA (reference sequence). The germline V and J ends were trimmed by 1 base and 7 bases, with 10 bases remaining between them. This CDR3 has 12 residues. The CDR3 reads CSARAPQGGYTF. The DNA of the CDR3 is TGCAGTGCTAGAGCACCCCAGGGTGGCTACACCTTC.

The J gene is TRBJ2-3, the V gene TRBV12-3 or TRBV12-4; D remains ambiguous. The CDR3 extends over 15 amino acids. V gave up 3 bases and J gave up 0 bases, with 10 bases separating them. CDR3 nucleotide sequence: TGTGCCAGCAGTTTTGATGGCAGGAGCACAGATACGCAGTATTTT. This gives the protein CASSFDGRSTDTQYF.

This sequence joins TRBV20-1 and TRBJ2-2; D is uncertain. V dropped 1 base and J dropped 6 bases, with 6 bases sitting between them. Per the germline V gene, CDR1 is DFQATT and CDR2 is SNEGSKA (reference sequence). The CDR3 spans 12 residues. This CDR3 reads CSARADSGELFF. CDR3 bases: TGCAGTGCTAGAGCTGACTCCGGGGAGCTGTTTTTT.

J is TRBJ2-3 and V is TRBV5-1, with 9 bases fitting TRBD2. V shed 0 bases and J 2 bases; nucleotides not matched to a gene: 7. The CDR3 totals 17 residues. Germline CDR1 is SGHRS and CDR2 is YFSETQ. CDR3 bases: TGCGCCAGCAGCTTGGGGCCTAGCGGGAAGACCACAGATACGCAGTATTTT. As protein: CASSLGPSGKTTDTQYF.

This clonotype was counted a few times. V is TRBV19 and J is TRBJ2-3, with D perhaps matching TRBD2 (6 bases). Trimming shortened V by 6 bases and J by 2 bases, and 15 bases separated the two germline ends. Germline-derived CDR1 and CDR2 are LNHDA and SQIVND (reference sequence). The CDR3 length is 15 residues. The CDR3 here is CASRSIADATDTQYF. The CDR3, as DNA: TGTGCCAGTAGGTCGATAGCGGACGCCACAGATACGCAGTATTTT.

The chain links TRBV4-3 to TRBJ2-2, with 9 nucleotides matching TRBD2. This CDR3 has 16 amino acids. J gave up 3 bases and V 2 bases, and 4 bases lay outside the gene matches. Germline lookup yields CDR1 LGHNA and CDR2 YSLEER. The CDR3 is CASSQWVAGDTGELFF. The CDR3 DNA reads as TGCGCCAGCAGCCAATGGGTAGCGGGGGACACCGGGGAGCTGTTTTTT.

The chain has TRBV10-3 and TRBJ2-7; perhaps D is TRBD1 or TRBD2 (7 bases each). Per germline, CDR1 ENHRY and CDR2 SYGVKD. The CDR3 totals 14 residues. With 1 base removed from V and 6 bases from J, the gap between germline ends came to 13 bases. CDR3 protein: CAISEWEGAVEQYF. CDR3 nucleotide sequence: TGTGCCATCAGTGAGTGGGAGGGGGCAGTCGAGCAGTACTTC.

Concerning this clonotype itself: This may be a read error, as it is one base from a much larger clone. CDR3 in amino acids: CASKQGGSTDTQYF. The CDR3 coding sequence is TGTGCCAGCAAACAGGGTGGGAGCACAGATACGCAGTATTTT. V and J are TRBV6-5 and TRBJ2-3; D may be TRBD1 (6 bases). Trimming pared 7 bases from V and 0 bases from J, leaving 11 bases between. The CDR3 covers 14 residues. The germline V gene encodes CDR1 MNHEY and CDR2 SVGAGI.

The chain has TRBV20-1 and TRBJ2-1; D is possibly TRBD2 (5 bases). The J call could be wrong; TRBJ2-7 is a better fit for the DNA end. The V gene's germline CDR1 is DFQATT and CDR2 SNEGSKA (reference sequence). This CDR3 spans 15 amino acids. The CDR3 spells CSARSLGSSYNEQYF. The CDR3 DNA is TGCAGTGCTAGGTCTCTAGGGAGCTCCTACAATGAGCAGTACTTC.

The chain uses TRBV10-1 and TRBJ2-1; D not certain. Germline assignment: CDR1 WNHNN and CDR2 SYGVQD (reference sequence). The CDR3 runs to 14 residues. V lost 5 bases to trimming and J lost 0 bases, with 8 bases between them. Here the CDR3 DNA reads TGCGCCAGCAGTCCAGCCGTCTCCTACAATGAGCAGTTCTTC. Translated: CASSPAVSYNEQFF.

The V and J genes are TRBV9 and TRBJ2-1; D is ambiguous. V lost 1 base to trimming and J lost 0 bases, with 8 bases between them. CDR1 and CDR2 from the germline V gene are SGDLS and YYNGEE. This CDR3 comprises 15 residues. The CDR3 nucleotides are TGTGCCAGCAGCGTATACCAGAGCTCCTACAATGAGCAGTTCTTC. It translates to CASSVYQSSYNEQFF.